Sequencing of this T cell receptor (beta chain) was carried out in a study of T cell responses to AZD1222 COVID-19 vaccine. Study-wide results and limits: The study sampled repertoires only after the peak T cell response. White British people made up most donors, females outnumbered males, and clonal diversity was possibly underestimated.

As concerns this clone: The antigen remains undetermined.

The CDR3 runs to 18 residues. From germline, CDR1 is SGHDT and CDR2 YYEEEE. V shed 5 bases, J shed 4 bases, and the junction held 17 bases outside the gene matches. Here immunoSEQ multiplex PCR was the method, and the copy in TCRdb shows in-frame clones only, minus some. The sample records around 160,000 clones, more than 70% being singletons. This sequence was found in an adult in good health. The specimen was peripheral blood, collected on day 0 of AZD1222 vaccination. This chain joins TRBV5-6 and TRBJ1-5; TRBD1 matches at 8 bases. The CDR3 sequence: CASSSYLRDRMSNQPQHF. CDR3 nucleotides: TGTGCCAGCAGTTCTTACCTCCGGGACAGGATGTCAAATCAGCCCCAGCATTTT.